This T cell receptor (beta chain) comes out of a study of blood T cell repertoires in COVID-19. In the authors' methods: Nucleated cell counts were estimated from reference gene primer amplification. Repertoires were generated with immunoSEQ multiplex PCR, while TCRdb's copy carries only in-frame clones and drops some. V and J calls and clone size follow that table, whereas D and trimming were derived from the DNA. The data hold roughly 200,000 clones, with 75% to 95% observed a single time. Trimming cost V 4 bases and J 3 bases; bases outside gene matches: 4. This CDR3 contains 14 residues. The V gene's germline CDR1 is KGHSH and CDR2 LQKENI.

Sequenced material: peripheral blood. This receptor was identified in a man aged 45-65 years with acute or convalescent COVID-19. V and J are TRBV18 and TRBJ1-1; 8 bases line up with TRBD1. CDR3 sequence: CASSLTGGDTEAFF. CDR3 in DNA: TGTGCCAGCTCACTCACAGGGGGAGACACTGAAGCTTTCTTT.